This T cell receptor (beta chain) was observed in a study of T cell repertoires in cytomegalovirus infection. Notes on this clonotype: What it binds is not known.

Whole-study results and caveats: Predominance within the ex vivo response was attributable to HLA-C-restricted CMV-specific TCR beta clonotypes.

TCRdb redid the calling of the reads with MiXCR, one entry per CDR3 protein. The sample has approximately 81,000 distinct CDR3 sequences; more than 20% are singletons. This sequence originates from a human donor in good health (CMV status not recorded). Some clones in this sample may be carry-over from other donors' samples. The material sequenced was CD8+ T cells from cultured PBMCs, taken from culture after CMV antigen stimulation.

CDR3 nucleotide sequence: TGTGCCAGCAGCCTGGGGAGAAAGGGCACCGGGGAGCTGTTTTTT. This codes for CASSLGRKGTGELFF. This chain joins TRBV11-2 and TRBJ2-2; tentatively, D is TRBD2 (5 bases). CDR1 and CDR2 (germline): SGHAT, FQNNGV. The CDR3 is made up of 15 amino acids. Trimming removed 5 bases from V and 4 bases from J, with 14 bases in between.